This is a list of T cell receptor beta chains from one sample in a study of immune cell composition in non-small cell lung cancer. The protocol was immunoSEQ multiplex PCR, while the TCRdb copy is restricted to in-frame clones and leaves out a portion. Of approximately 9,000 clones in the sample, approximately 75% were seen once. The sequenced sample consisted of non-adjacent lung tissue. The receptors stem from a human donor with non-small cell lung cancer. The CDR3 runs from the conserved cysteine through the conserved F or W. The D gene is left open where the match is weak. Clone size appears in some rows only: once, few, many, or a class for an expanded clone.

V: TRBV9; size: .; D: .; J: TRBJ1-2; CDR3: CASSVAPNGLSIAGYTF; DNA: TGTGCCAGCAGCGTTGCGCCAAATGGACTTTCAATAGCGGGCTACACCTTC
V: TRBV27; size: .; D: .; J: TRBJ1-2; CDR3: CASSWEGNYGYTF; DNA: TGTGCCAGCAGTTGGGAGGGAAACTATGGCTACACCTTC
V: TRBV4-3; size: .; D: .; J: TRBJ1-5; CDR3: CASSQDTPGSANNQPQHF; DNA: TGCGCCAGCAGCCAAGATACACCGGGATCAGCAAACAATCAGCCCCAGCATTTT
V: TRBV30; size: .; D: .; J: TRBJ1-1; CDR3: CAWSEGGTTEAFF; DNA: TGTGCCTGGAGTGAGGGGGGAACCACTGAAGCTTTCTTT
V: TRBV28; size: few; D: .; J: TRBJ2-7; CDR3: CASSLAAGGDYEQYF; DNA: TGTGCCAGCAGTTTAGCGGCAGGGGGGGACTACGAGCAGTACTTC
V: TRBV9; size: .; D: .; J: TRBJ1-6; CDR3: CASSVSQGGSPLHF; DNA: TGTGCCAGCAGCGTATCTCAAGGGGGTTCACCCCTCCACTTT
V: TRBV7-3; size: once; D: .; J: TRBJ2-7; CDR3: CASSQGGDASEQYF; DNA: TGTGCCAGCAGTCAGGGGGGGGACGCGAGCGAGCAGTACTTC
V: TRBV25-1; size: .; D: TRBD2; J: TRBJ2-3; CDR3: CASSELAGLRTDTQYF; DNA: TGTGCCAGCAGTGAATTAGCGGGCCTCCGCACAGATACGCAGTATTTT
V: TRBV10-3; size: few; D: .; J: TRBJ2-7; CDR3: CAISEGDQVPYEQYF; DNA: TGTGCCATCAGTGAAGGGGATCAAGTTCCCTACGAGCAGTACTTC
V: TRBV11-3; size: .; D: .; J: TRBJ2-1; CDR3: CASSRAGNTAGEQFF; DNA: TGTGCCAGCAGCCGAGCGGGCAACACTGCTGGGGAGCAGTTCTTC
V: TRBV7-3; size: .; D: TRBD2; J: TRBJ2-1; CDR3: CASSSAGTSLDNEQFF; DNA: TGTGCCAGCAGCTCGGCCGGGACTAGCTTAGACAATGAGCAGTTCTTC
V: TRBV25-1; size: once; D: .; J: TRBJ1-6; CDR3: CASSQLNNSPLHF; DNA: TGTGCCAGCAGCCAGCTTAATAATTCACCCCTCCACTTT
V: TRBV28; size: few; D: .; J: TRBJ2-2; CDR3: CASSLLRSGPGGTGELFF; DNA: TGTGCCAGCAGTTTATTGAGGTCAGGGCCCGGCGGCACCGGGGAGCTGTTTTTT
V: TRBV7-9; size: once; D: TRBD1; J: TRBJ2-1; CDR3: CASSSRIGTGIYEQFF; DNA: TGTGCCAGCAGCTCCCGTATCGGGACAGGTATATATGAGCAGTTCTTC
V: TRBV19; size: .; D: .; J: TRBJ1-5; CDR3: CASTWGAMLNQPQHF; DNA: TGTGCCAGCACTTGGGGGGCGATGCTGAATCAGCCCCAGCATTTT
V: TRBV11-2; size: .; D: TRBD2; J: TRBJ2-3; CDR3: CASSLDRERTRSTDTQYF; DNA: TGTGCCAGCAGCTTAGATCGCGAAAGGACTAGGAGCACAGATACGCAGTATTTT
V: TRBV19; size: .; D: TRBD2; J: TRBJ2-2; CDR3: CASLVVGGSGTGELFF; DNA: TGTGCCAGTCTGGTCGTAGGCGGGAGTGGCACCGGGGAGCTGTTTTTT
V: TRBV5-6; size: .; D: .; J: TRBJ2-5; CDR3: CASSLGWGLETQYF; DNA: TGTGCCAGCAGCTTGGGATGGGGGCTAGAGACCCAGTACTTC
V: TRBV9; size: .; D: .; J: TRBJ2-7; CDR3: CASSRGSAEQYF; DNA: TGTGCCAGCAGCAGGGGTTCGGCCGAGCAGTACTTC
V: TRBV18; size: .; D: TRBD1; J: TRBJ2-6; CDR3: CASSPRTGTRSGANVLTF; DNA: TGTGCCAGCTCACCTAGGACAGGGACGAGGTCTGGGGCCAACGTCCTGACTTTC
V: TRBV6-5; size: once; D: TRBD2; J: TRBJ2-2; CDR3: CASSYLTSGRPGELFF; DNA: TGTGCCAGCAGTTACCTGACTAGCGGGAGACCCGGGGAGCTGTTTTTT
V: TRBV4-3; size: .; D: .; J: TRBJ1-1; CDR3: CASSQRPSADTEAFF; DNA: TGCGCCAGCAGCCAAAGGCCCTCTGCGGACACTGAAGCTTTCTTT
V: TRBV11-2; size: .; D: .; J: TRBJ2-1; CDR3: CASSLGALNEQFF; DNA: TGTGCCAGCAGCTTGGGAGCGCTTAATGAGCAGTTCTTC
V: TRBV15; size: .; D: .; J: TRBJ1-4; CDR3: CATSRDLNEKLFF; DNA: TGTGCCACCAGCAGAGATTTGAATGAAAAACTGTTTTTT
V: TRBV5-5; size: .; D: .; J: TRBJ1-1; CDR3: CASSPGLMNTEAFF; DNA: TGTGCCAGCAGCCCGGGACTGATGAACACTGAAGCTTTCTTT
V: TRBV7-9; size: .; D: .; J: TRBJ2-1; CDR3: CASSPPGGPFNEQFF; DNA: TGTGCCAGCAGCCCTCCCGGGGGCCCCTTCAATGAGCAGTTCTTC
V: TRBV27; size: .; D: TRBD1; J: TRBJ2-7; CDR3: CASRTGSRYEQYF; DNA: TGTGCCAGCAGGACAGGGAGTCGGTACGAGCAGTACTTC
V: TRBV6-5; size: once; D: .; J: TRBJ1-1; CDR3: CASSRMNTEAFF; DNA: TGTGCCAGCAGCCGGATGAACACTGAAGCTTTCTTT
V: TRBV9; size: .; D: .; J: TRBJ2-7; CDR3: CASSVGPAGTYEQYF; DNA: TGTGCCAGCAGCGTAGGGCCCGCAGGGACCTACGAGCAGTACTTC
V: TRBV27; size: few; D: .; J: TRBJ1-5; CDR3: CASSLSPPVSNQPQHF; DNA: TGTGCCAGCAGTTTAAGTCCACCGGTGAGCAATCAGCCCCAGCATTTT
V: TRBV28; size: once; D: .; J: TRBJ2-3; CDR3: CASSRDRPTDTQYF; DNA: TGTGCCAGCAGTCGAGACAGGCCCACAGATACGCAGTATTTT
V: TRBV4-2; size: .; D: .; J: TRBJ1-1; CDR3: CASSPTVNTEAFF; DNA: TGTGCCAGCAGCCCTACGGTGAACACTGAAGCTTTCTTT
V: TRBV6-5; size: .; D: .; J: TRBJ2-7; CDR3: CASSPGYGEQYF; DNA: TGTGCCAGCAGCCCCGGTTACGGCGAGCAGTACTTC
V: TRBV2; size: .; D: TRBD1; J: TRBJ2-7; CDR3: CASRQGYEQYF; DNA: TGTGCCAGCCGACAGGGCTACGAGCAGTACTTC
V: TRBV10-3; size: .; D: .; J: TRBJ2-1; CDR3: CAISASGRDEQFF; DNA: TGTGCCATCAGTGCCAGTGGGCGAGATGAGCAGTTCTTC
V: TRBV27; size: .; D: .; J: TRBJ2-2; CDR3: CASQLGLGFVGTGELFF; DNA: TGTGCCAGCCAATTAGGGTTGGGGTTTGTTGGCACCGGGGAGCTGTTTTTT
V: TRBV5-4; size: .; D: .; J: TRBJ1-2; CDR3: CASSGGQSQPRGGYTF; DNA: TGTGCCAGCAGCGGCGGACAGAGTCAGCCCCGGGGTGGCTACACCTTC
V: TRBV14; size: .; D: .; J: TRBJ1-2; CDR3: CASSPARGGGYTF; DNA: TGTGCCAGCAGCCCTGCCCGAGGGGGAGGCTACACCTTC
V: TRBV9; size: .; D: .; J: TRBJ1-1; CDR3: CASSDTAGHLDTEAFF; DNA: TGTGCCAGCAGCGATACGGCCGGACATCTAGACACTGAAGCTTTCTTT
V: TRBV28; size: .; D: TRBD1; J: TRBJ1-5; CDR3: CASNYAGGSQPQHF; DNA: TGTGCCAGCAATTATGCAGGGGGCAGTCAGCCCCAGCATTTT
V: TRBV21-1; size: medium-sized; D: .; J: TRBJ2-2; CDR3: CASTWLRCLGGELFF; DNA: TGTGCCAGCACTTGGTTAAGGTGCCTTGGCGGGGAGCTGTTTTTT
V: TRBV28; size: .; D: TRBD1; J: TRBJ1-2; CDR3: CASRYPQGAGDYGYTF; DNA: TGTGCCAGCAGATATCCACAGGGGGCAGGGGACTATGGCTACACCTTC
V: TRBV6-1; size: .; D: .; J: TRBJ1-2; CDR3: CASSEATDNYGYTF; DNA: TGTGCCAGCAGTGAAGCGACAGATAACTATGGCTACACCTTC
V: TRBV6-6; size: once; D: .; J: TRBJ2-7; CDR3: CASSYESRGNYEQYF; DNA: TGTGCCAGCAGTTACGAATCGCGGGGAAACTACGAGCAGTACTTC
V: TRBV9; size: .; D: TRBD2; J: TRBJ2-1; CDR3: CASSVASGGAGEQFF; DNA: TGTGCCAGCAGCGTAGCTAGCGGGGGGGCCGGAGAGCAGTTCTTC
V: TRBV11-2; size: .; D: TRBD2; J: TRBJ2-7; CDR3: CASSLPGLARDYEQYF; DNA: TGTGCCAGCAGCTTACCGGGACTAGCGAGAGACTACGAGCAGTACTTC
V: TRBV7-9; size: .; D: TRBD1; J: TRBJ1-3; CDR3: CASSSILRQGRNGNTIYF; DNA: TGTGCCAGCAGCTCTATTTTAAGACAGGGAAGGAATGGAAACACCATATATTTT
V: TRBV6-6; size: .; D: TRBD2; J: TRBJ2-7; CDR3: CASSSRAGGSYEQYF; DNA: TGTGCCAGCAGCTCGCGAGCGGGAGGATCCTACGAGCAGTACTTC